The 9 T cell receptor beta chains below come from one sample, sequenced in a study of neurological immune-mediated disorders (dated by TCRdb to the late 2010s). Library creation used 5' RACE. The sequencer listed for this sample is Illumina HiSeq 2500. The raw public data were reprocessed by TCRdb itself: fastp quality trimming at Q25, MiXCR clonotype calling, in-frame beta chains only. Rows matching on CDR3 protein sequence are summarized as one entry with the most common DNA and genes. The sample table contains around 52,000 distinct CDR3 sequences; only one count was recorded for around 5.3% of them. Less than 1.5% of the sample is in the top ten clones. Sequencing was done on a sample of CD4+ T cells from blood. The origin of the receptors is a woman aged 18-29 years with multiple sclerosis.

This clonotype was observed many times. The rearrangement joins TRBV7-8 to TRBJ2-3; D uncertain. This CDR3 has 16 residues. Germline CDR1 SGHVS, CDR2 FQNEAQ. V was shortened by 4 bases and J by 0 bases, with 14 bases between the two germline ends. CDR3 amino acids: CASSYRRTSSTDTQYF. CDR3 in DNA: TGTGCCAGCAGCTACCGGCGCACATCTAGCACAGATACGCAGTATTTT.

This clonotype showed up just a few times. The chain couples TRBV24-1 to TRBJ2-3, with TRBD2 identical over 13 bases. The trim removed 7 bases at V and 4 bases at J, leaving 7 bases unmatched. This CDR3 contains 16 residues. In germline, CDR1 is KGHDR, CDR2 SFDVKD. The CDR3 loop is CATSQTSGRVSDTQYF. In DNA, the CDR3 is TGTGCCACCAGCCAAACTAGCGGGAGGGTTTCAGATACGCAGTATTTT.

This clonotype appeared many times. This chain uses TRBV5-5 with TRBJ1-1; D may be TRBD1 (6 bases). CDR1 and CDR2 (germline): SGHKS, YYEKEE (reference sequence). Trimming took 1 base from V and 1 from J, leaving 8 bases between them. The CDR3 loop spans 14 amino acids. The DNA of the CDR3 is TGTGCCAGCAGCTTGTGGGGACAGAACACTGAAGCTTTCTTT. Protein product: CASSLWGQNTEAFF. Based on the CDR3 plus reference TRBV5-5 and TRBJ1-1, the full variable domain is DAGVTQSPTHLIKTRGQQVTLRCSPISGHKSVSWYQQVLGQGPQFIFQYYEKEERGRGNFPDRFSARQFPNYSSELNVNALLLGDSALYLCASSLWGQNTEAFFGQGTRLTVV.

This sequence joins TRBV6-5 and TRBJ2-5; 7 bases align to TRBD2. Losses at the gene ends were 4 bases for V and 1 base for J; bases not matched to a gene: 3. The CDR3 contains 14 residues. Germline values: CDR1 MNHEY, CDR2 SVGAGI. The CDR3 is CASSSSGGQETQYF. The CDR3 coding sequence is TGTGCCAGCAGTTCCTCGGGGGGCCAAGAGACCCAGTACTTC.

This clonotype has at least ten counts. In DNA, the CDR3 is TGCGCCAGCAGCGATACTGGCGGGAGCTACGAGCAGTACGTC. Protein product: CASSDTGGSYEQYV. The chain is built from TRBV5-1 and TRBJ2-7, with 7 bases fitting TRBD2. With 4 bases clipped from V and 3 bases from J, the junction kept 7 bases outside the gene matches. Germline loops: CDR1 SGHRS, CDR2 YFSETQ. CDR3 length equals 14 residues.

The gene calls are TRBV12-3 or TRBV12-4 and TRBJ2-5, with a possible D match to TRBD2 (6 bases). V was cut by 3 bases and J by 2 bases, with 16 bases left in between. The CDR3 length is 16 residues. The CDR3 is CASSFPGDKIQETQYF. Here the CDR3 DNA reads TGTGCCAGCAGTTTTCCGGGAGATAAAATTCAAGAGACCCAGTACTTC.

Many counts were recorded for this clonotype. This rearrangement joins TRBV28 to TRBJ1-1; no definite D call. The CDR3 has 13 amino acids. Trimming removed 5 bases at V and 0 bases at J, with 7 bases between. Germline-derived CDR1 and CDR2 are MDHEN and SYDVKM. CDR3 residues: CASSRPMNTEAFF. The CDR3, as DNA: TGTGCCAGCAGTCGCCCTATGAACACTGAAGCTTTCTTT. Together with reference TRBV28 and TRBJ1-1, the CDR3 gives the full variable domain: DVKVTQSSRYLVKRTGEKVFLECVQDMDHENMFWYRQDPGLGLRLIYFSYDVKMKEKGDIPEGYSVSREKKERFSLILESASTNQTSMYLCASSRPMNTEAFFGQGTRLTVV.

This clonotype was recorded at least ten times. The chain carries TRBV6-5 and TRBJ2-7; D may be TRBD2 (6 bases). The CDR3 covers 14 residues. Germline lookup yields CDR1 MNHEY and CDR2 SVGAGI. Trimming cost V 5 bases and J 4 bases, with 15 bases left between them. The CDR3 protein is CASSQTGTAYEQYF. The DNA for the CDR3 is TGTGCCAGCAGTCAAACCGGGACTGCTTACGAGCAGTACTTC.

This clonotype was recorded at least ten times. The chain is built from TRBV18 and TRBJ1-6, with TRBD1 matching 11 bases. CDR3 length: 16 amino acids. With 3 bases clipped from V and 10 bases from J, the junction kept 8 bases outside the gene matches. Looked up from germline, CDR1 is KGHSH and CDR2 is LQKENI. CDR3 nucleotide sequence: TGTGCCAGCTCACCCCTGGGACAGGGGGTTGGGTCACCCCTCCACTTT. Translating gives CASSPLGQGVGSPLHF.